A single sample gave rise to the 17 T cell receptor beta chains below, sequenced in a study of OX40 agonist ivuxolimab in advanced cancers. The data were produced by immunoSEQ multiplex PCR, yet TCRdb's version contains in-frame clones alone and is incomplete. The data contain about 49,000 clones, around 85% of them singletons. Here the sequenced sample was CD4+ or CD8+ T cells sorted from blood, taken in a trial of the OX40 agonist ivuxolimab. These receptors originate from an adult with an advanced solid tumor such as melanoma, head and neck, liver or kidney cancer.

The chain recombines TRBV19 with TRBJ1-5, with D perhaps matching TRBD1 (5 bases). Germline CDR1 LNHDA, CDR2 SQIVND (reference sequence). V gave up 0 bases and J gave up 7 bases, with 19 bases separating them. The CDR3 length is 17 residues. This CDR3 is CASSIEFQDSWGQPQHF. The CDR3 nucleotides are TGTGCCAGTAGTATAGAGTTTCAGGACTCCTGGGGGCAGCCCCAGCATTTT.

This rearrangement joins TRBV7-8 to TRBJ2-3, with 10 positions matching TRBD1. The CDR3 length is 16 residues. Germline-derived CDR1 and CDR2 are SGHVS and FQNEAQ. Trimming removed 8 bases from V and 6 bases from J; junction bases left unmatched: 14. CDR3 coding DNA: TGTGCCAGCGGGACCCCCCGGGACAGGGGATGGGATACGCAGTATTTT. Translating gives CASGTPRDRGWDTQYF.

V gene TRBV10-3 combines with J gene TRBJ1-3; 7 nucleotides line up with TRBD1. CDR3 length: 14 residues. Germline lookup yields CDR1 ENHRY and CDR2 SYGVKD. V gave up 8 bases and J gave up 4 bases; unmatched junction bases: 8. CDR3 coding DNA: TGTGCCATCTCCCAGGGGGGAAGAGGAAACACCATATATTTT. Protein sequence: CAISQGGRGNTIYF.

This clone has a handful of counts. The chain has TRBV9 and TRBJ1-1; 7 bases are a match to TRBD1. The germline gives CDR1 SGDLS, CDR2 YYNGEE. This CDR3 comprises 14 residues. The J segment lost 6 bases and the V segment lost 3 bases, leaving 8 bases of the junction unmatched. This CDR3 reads CASSAGTVSAEAFF. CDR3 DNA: TGTGCCAGCAGCGCGGGGACAGTCTCGGCTGAAGCTTTCTTT. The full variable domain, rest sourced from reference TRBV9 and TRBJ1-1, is DSGVTQTPKHLITATGQRVTLRCSPRSGDLSVYWYQQSLDQGLQFLIQYYNGEERAKGNILERFSAQQFPDLHSELNLSSLELGDSALYFCASSAGTVSAEAFFGQGTRLTVV.

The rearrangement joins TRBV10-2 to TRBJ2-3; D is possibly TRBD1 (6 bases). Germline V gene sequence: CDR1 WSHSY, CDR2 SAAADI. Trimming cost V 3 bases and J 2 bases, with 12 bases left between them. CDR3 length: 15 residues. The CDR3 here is CASSETGFTTDTQYF. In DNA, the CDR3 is TGCGCCAGCAGTGAAACAGGGTTTACCACAGATACGCAGTATTTT.

The CDR3 DNA is TGTGCCAGCAGTTTATCTGGGCTAGGAGAATACGAGCAGTACGTC. Translated, it gives CASSLSGLGEYEQYV. This chain connects TRBV27 to TRBJ2-7; D gene ambiguous. CDR3 length: 15 amino acids. The V end lost 0 bases, the J end lost 4 bases, and 13 bases lay between the germline ends. Germline V gene data show CDR1 as MNHEY and CDR2 as SMNVEV (reference sequence).

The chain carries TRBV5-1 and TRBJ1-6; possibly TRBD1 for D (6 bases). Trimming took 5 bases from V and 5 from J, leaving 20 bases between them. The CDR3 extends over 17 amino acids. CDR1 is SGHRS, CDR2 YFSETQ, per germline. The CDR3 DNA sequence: TGCGCCAGCAGTGGGGGATCACAGGGAGTTCATAATTCACCCCTCCACTTT. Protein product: CASSGGSQGVHNSPLHF. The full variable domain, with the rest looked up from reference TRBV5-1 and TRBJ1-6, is KAGVTQTPRYLIKTRGQQVTLSCSPISGHRSVSWYQQTPGQGLQFLFEYFSETQRNKGNFPGRFSGRQFSNSRSEMNVSTLELGDSALYLCASSGGSQGVHNSPLHFGNGTRLTVT.

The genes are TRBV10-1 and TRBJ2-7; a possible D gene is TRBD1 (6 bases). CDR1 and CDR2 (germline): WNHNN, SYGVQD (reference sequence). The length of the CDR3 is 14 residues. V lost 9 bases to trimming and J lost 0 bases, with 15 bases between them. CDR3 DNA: TGCGCCAGTGACGGGACACCAAACTCCTACGAGCAGTACGTC. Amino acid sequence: CASDGTPNSYEQYV.

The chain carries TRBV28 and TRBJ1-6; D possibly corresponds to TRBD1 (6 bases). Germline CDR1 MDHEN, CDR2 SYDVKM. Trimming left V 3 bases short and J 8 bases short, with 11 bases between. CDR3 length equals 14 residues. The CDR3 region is CASSFRGMDSPLHF. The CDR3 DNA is TGTGCCAGCAGTTTCAGGGGTATGGATTCACCCCTCCACTTT.

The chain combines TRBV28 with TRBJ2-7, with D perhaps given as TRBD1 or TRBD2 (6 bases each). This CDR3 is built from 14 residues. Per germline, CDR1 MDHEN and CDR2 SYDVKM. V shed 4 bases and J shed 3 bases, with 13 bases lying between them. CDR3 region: CASSSGATLYEQYF. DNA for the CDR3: TGTGCCAGCAGTTCGGGGGCCACCCTCTACGAGCAGTACTTC.

CDR3 residues: CASNSGTGFIEQYF. DNA of the CDR3: TGCGCCAGCAACTCCGGGACAGGGTTTATCGAGCAGTACTTC. V is TRBV5-1 and J is TRBJ2-7; 9 nucleotides line up with TRBD1. CDR1 and CDR2 from the germline V gene are SGHRS and YFSETQ. The J segment lost 6 bases and the V segment lost 6 bases, leaving 10 bases of the junction unmatched. The CDR3 is 14 amino acids.

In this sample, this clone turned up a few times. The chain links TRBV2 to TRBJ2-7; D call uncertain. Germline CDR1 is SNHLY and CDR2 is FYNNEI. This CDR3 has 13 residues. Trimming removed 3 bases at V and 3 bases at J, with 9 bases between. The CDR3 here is CASSEEGNYEQYV. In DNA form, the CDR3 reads TGTGCCAGCAGTGAGGAAGGGAACTACGAGCAGTACGTC.

CDR3 amino acids: CASSLISSIATYEQYF. The CDR3 bases are TGTGCCAGCAGTTTAATTTCTTCGATCGCCACCTACGAGCAGTACTTC. The chain is built from TRBV27 and TRBJ2-7; D is ambiguous. The V gene's germline CDR1 is MNHEY and CDR2 SMNVEV (reference sequence). The CDR3 runs 16 residues. V was cut by 2 bases and J by 2 bases, with 16 bases left in between.

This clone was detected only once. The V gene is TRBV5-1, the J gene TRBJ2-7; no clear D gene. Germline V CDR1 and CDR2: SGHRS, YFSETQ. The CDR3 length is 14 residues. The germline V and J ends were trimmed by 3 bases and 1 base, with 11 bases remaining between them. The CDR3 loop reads CASSSTDGSYEQYF. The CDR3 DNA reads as TGCGCCAGCAGCTCCACGGACGGTTCCTACGAGCAGTACTTC.

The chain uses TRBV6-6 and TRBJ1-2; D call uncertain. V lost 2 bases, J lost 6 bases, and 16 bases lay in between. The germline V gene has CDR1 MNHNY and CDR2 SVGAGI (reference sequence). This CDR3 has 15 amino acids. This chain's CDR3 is CASSYPPTFENGYTF. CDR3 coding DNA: TGTGCCAGCAGTTACCCGCCGACATTTGAGAATGGCTACACCTTC.

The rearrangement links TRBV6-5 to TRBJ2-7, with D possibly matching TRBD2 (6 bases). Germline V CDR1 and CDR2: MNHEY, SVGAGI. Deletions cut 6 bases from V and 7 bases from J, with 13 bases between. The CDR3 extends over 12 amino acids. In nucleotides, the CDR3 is TGTGCCAGCAGCTTAGAAGGGAGGGAGCAGTACTTC. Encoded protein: CASSLEGREQYF.

The CDR3 coding sequence is TGTGCCAGCAGCGCCGGGCGTCCAGTGAACACTGAAGCTTTCTTT. It codes for CASSAGRPVNTEAFF. The rearrangement uses TRBV5-4 and TRBJ1-1; D remains unclear. V lost 4 bases, J lost 0 bases, and 13 bases lay in between. CDR1 and CDR2 (germline): SGHNT, YYREEE (reference sequence). This CDR3 contains 15 residues.